This T cell receptor beta chain was captured by sequencing in a study of T-cell memory formation after mild COVID-19. This clonotype was seen at least ten times. In TCRdb, the 5' RACE reads were re-called with MiXCR into one record per CDR3 protein. The sample holds about 12,000 distinct CDR3 sequences, more than 12% seen once. This clonotype originated in a man aged 18 to 35 who had mild COVID-19 (a few samples of this study predate the infection). Cell type and time point are not known. Sequencing used PBMCs or a T cell subset sorted from them (not recorded which).

The CDR3 region is CASSLRGEESEQYF. The CDR3 bases are TGTGCCAGCAGCTTACGAGGGGAGGAGTCCGAGCAGTACTTC. The genes are TRBV7-6 and TRBJ2-7; maybe TRBD2 (6 bases). V shed 2 bases and J shed 6 bases, with 14 bases lying between them. Looked up from germline, CDR1 is SGHVS and CDR2 is FNYEAQ. The CDR3 extends over 14 amino acids.